This T cell receptor (beta chain) came from a study of blood T cell repertoires in COVID-19 (dated by TCRdb to the early 2020s). Study-level background: Collaborator samples came from the United States, Italy and Spain and covered acute and convalescent phases of COVID-19. Where available, HLA class I and class II types were obtained from metadata supplied by the sample provider rather than from assay-based typing. The samples were drawn from the first 160 participants of the ongoing ImmuneRACE study and from about 1,200 subjects provided by 6 global collaborators. The material from the prospective study consisted of cDNA or gDNA derived from T cells, B-cell-depleted T cells, or PBMCs. The dataset comprised deeply sampled blood TCRbeta repertoires from subjects exposed to, actively infected with, or recovered from COVID-19. The sample metadata nearly always contained a de-identified subject ID, COVID-19 status, age in years and sex. The repertoires were made available in a free public database intended to serve as a resource for research on the immune response to SARS-CoV-2. Overall results and qualifications from the work: The quantity of clinical and demographic metadata differed by source and by participant and was supplied without curation.

There are 15 amino acids in the CDR3, from cysteine to phenylalanine inclusive. Only the CDR3 part of the read is kept: 45 bases, read in frame from the first base. CDR1 is given as KGHSH and CDR2 as LQKENI, both from the germline V gene. Trimming costs V 4 bases and J 7 bases, and their ends lie 19 bases apart. TCRbeta CDR3 regions were amplified from genomic DNA by means of the immunoSEQ Assay, a bias-controlled multiplex PCR. As for the original processing: Within the assay, amplification of reference gene primers was used to estimate how many nucleated cells each sample contained. Sequence reads were collapsed and filtered to measure the absolute abundance of every unique TCRbeta CDR3 rearrangement. Productive Simpson clonality was computed per sample as the square root of Simpson's diversity index over productive rearrangements. The table comes from immuneACCESS by way of TCRdb, which keeps in-frame sequences with V and J called. Part of the clones is missing from these tables; in studies checked, under half for an unresolved V gene and the rest for unknown reasons. V, J and clone size are those of that table, while D and trimming were read from the DNA. The sample table contains approximately 350,000 clones; only one count was recorded for around 90% of them. The biggest ten clones account for roughly 1.2% of the sample.

With regard to this clone: Which antigen it targets is not known. Base quality data are lacking; no much larger clone is found one base away.

Collaborating institutions collected whole blood in K2EDTA tubes following their own protocols. For TCRbeta analysis, collaborators shipped samples in one of three forms: frozen whole blood, isolated PBMCs, or DNA extracted from either of those sample types. What was sequenced was peripheral blood. The TCR sequence derives from a middle-aged man with acute or convalescent COVID-19. The rearranged segments are TRBV18 and TRBJ1-2; matching of 5 bases hints at TRBD1 as the D gene. Read as DNA, the sequence is TGTGCCAGCTCACTCTCGAACCCAGGGCAGCCTGGCTACACCTTC. Protein translation: CASSLSNPGQPGYTF.